The clone carrying this TCR beta chain was detected many times. Its specificity is not known. These data originate in a study of human T cells and chemical hapten exposure. Germline V gene data show CDR1 as MRHNA and CDR2 as SNTAGT. Losses at the gene ends were 0 bases for V and 0 bases for J; bases not matched to a gene: 0. CDR3 length equals 17 residues. Overall study results and limits: Donors were affected by alopecia, so their immune reaction might vary from that of healthy individuals.

Time point defined: patch test 2, 6 weeks after DPC sensitization. As for treatment: therapeutic diphenylcyclopropenone sensitization with weekly scalp DPC. Total RNA was isolated from unfractionated whole blood. Unique molecular identifiers were affixed to discrete cDNA molecules within the library. TCRdb reanalysed the RACE reads using MiXCR and keeps one entry per CDR3 protein. Here the sample spans some 42,000 distinct CDR3 sequences, roughly 10% being singletons. V gene TRBV6-4 combines with J gene TRBJ2-6, with 9 nucleotides matching TRBD2. The source material was whole blood, sampled in connection with sensitization to the hapten diphenylcyclopropenone (DPC). The clonotype comes from a woman aged 25 to 39 with alopecia areata. Some clones in this sample may be carry-over from other donors' samples. The CDR3 loop reads CASSDSTSGSGANVLTF. The CDR3 region has the DNA TGTGCCAGCAGTGACTCGACTAGCGGCTCTGGGGCCAACGTCCTGACTTTC.